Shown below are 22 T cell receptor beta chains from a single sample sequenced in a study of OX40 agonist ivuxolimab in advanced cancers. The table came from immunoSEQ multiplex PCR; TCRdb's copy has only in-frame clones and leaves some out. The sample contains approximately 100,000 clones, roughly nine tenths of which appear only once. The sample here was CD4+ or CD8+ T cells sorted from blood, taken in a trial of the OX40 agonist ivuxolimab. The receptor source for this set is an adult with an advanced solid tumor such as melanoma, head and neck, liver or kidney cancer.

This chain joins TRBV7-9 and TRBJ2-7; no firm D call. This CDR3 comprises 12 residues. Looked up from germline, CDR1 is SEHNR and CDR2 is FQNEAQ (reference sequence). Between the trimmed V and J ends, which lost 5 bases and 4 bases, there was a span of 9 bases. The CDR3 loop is CASSQSTYEQYF. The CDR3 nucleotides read TGTGCCAGCAGCCAGTCCACGTACGAGCAGTACTTC.

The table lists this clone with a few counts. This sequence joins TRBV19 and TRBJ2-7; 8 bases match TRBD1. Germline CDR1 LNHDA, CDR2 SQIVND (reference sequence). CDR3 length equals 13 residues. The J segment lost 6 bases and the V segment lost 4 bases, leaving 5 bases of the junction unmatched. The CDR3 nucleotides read TGTGCCAGTAGTAATGTACAGGGGGGCGAGCAGTACTTC. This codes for CASSNVQGGEQYF.

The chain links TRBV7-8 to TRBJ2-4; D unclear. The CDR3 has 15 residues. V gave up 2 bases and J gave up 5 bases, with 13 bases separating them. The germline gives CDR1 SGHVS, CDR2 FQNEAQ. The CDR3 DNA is TGTGCCAGCAGCTTACGTAAAGGTCTTCAAAACATTCAGTACTTC. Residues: CASSLRKGLQNIQYF.

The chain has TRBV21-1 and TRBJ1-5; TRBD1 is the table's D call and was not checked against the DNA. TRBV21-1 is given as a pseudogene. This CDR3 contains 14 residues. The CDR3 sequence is CASNVDRGPQPQHF. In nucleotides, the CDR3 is TGTGCCAGCAACGTTGACAGGGGGCCTCAGCCCCAGCATTTT.

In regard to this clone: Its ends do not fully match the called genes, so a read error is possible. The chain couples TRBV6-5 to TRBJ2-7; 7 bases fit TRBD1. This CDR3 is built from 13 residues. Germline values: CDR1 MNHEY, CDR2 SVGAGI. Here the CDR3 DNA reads TGTGCCAGCAGTGAAGGTGGGACAGCGACTTTCCACTTC. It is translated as CASSEGGTATFHF.

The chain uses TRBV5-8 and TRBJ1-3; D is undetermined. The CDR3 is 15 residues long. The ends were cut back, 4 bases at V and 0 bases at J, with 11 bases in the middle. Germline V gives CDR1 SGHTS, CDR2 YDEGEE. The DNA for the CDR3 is TGTGCCAGCAGCAGTGGCCTGAGCTCTGGAAACACCATATATTTT. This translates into CASSSGLSSGNTIYF.

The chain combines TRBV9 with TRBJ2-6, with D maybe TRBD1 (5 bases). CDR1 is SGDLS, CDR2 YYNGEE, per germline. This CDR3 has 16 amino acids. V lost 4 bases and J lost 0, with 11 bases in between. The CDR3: CASSLAQGSGANVLTF. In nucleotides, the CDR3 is TGTGCCAGCAGCCTCGCCCAGGGCTCTGGGGCCAACGTCCTGACTTTC.

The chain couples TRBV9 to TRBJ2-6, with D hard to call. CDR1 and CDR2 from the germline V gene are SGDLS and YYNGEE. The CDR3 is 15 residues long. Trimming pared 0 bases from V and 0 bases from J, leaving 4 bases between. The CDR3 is CASSVVGSGANVLTF. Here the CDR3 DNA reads TGTGCCAGCAGCGTAGTCGGCTCTGGGGCCAACGTCCTGACTTTC.

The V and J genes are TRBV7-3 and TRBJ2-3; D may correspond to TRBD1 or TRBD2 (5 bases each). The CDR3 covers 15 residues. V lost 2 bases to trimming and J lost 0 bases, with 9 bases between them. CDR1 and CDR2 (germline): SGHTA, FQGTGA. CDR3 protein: CASSLGTGSTDTQYF. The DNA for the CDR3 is TGTGCCAGCAGCTTAGGGACGGGGAGCACAGATACGCAGTATTTT.

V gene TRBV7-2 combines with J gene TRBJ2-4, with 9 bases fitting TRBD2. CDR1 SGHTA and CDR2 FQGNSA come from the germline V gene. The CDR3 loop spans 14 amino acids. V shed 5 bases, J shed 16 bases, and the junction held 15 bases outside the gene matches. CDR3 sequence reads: CASSPRVAGATVYF. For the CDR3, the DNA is TGTGCCAGCAGCCCTAGGGTAGCGGGAGCGACCGTTTACTTC.

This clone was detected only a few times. CDR3 protein: CASSLVASPGELFF. CDR3 nucleotides: TGCGCCAGCAGCTTGGTCGCTAGCCCCGGGGAGCTGTTTTTT. J is TRBJ2-2 and V is TRBV5-1, with D possibly being TRBD2 (5 bases). V lost 0 bases and J 6 bases, leaving 9 bases between the germline ends. Germline-derived CDR1 and CDR2 are SGHRS and YFSETQ. CDR3 length equals 14 residues.

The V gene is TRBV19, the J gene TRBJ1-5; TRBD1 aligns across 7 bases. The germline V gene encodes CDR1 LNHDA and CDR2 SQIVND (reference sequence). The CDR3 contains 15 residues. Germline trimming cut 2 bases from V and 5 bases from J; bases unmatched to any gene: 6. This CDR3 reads CASSIRGTVDQPQHF. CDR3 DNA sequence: TGTGCCAGTAGTATACGCGGGACAGTGGATCAGCCCCAGCATTTT. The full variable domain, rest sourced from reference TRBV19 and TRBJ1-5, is DGGITQSPKYLFRKEGQNVTLSCEQNLNHDAMYWYRQDPGQGLRLIYYSQIVNDFQKGDIAEGYSVSREKKESFPLTVTSAQKNPTAFYLCASSIRGTVDQPQHFGDGTRLSIL.

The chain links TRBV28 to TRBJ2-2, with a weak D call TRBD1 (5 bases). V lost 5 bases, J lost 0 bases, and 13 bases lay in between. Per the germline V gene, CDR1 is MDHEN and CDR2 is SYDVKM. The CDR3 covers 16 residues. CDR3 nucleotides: TGTGCCAGCAGTACGGACACTCAAACGAACACCGGGGAGCTGTTTTTT. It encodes CASSTDTQTNTGELFF.

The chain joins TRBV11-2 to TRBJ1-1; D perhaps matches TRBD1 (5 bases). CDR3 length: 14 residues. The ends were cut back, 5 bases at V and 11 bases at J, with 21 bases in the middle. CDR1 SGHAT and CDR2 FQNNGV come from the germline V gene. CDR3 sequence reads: CASSPNTFGAHAFF. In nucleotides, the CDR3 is TGTGCCAGCAGCCCCAATACGTTTGGGGCGCATGCTTTCTTT. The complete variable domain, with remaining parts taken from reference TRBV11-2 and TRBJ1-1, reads EAGVAQSPRYKIIEKRQSVAFWCNPISGHATLYWYQQILGQGPKLLIQFQNNGVVDDSQLPKDRFSAERLKGVDSTLKIQPAKLEDSAVYLCASSPNTFGAHAFFGQGTRLTVV.

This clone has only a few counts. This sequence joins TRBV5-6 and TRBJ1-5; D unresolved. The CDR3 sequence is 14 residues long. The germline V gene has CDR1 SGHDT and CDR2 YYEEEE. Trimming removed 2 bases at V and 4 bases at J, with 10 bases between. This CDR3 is CASSLAPHNQPQHF. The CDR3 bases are TGTGCCAGCAGCTTAGCGCCCCATAATCAGCCCCAGCATTTT.

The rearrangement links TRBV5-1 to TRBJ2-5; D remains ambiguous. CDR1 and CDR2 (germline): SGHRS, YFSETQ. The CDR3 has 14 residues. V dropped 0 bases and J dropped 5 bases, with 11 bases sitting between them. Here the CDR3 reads CASSLVTGLETQYF. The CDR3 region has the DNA TGCGCCAGCAGCTTGGTTACGGGTTTGGAGACCCAGTACTTC.

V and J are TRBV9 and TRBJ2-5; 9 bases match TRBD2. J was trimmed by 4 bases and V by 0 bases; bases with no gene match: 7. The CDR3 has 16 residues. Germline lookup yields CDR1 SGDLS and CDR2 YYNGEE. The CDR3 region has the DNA TGTGCCAGCAGCGTAGGGCTAGCGGGATTCCGAGAGACCCAGTACTTC. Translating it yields CASSVGLAGFRETQYF.

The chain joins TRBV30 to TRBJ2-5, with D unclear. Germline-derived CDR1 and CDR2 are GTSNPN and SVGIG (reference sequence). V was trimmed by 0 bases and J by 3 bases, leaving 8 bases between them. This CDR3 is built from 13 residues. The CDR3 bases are TGTGCCTGGAGTGTATTGAGCGAAGAGACCCAGTACTTC. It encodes CAWSVLSEETQYF.

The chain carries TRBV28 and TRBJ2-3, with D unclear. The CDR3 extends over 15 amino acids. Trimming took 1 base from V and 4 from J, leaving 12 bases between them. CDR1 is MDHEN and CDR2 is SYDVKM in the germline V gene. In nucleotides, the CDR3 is TGTGCCAGCAGTTTATCCCCCATGGTCTCAGATACGCAGTATTTT. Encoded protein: CASSLSPMVSDTQYF. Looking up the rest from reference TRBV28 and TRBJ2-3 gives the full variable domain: DVKVTQSSRYLVKRTGEKVFLECVQDMDHENMFWYRQDPGLGLRLIYFSYDVKMKEKGDIPEGYSVSREKKERFSLILESASTNQTSMYLCASSLSPMVSDTQYFGPGTRLTVL.

The DNA for the CDR3 is TGTGCCAGTCAGGGACTAGCGGGACGAGAGACCCAGTACTTC. It codes for CASQGLAGRETQYF. The gene calls are TRBV19 and TRBJ2-5; 13 bases match TRBD2. The CDR3 totals 14 residues. The trim removed 8 bases at V and 4 bases at J, leaving 4 bases unmatched. Germline CDR1 and CDR2: LNHDA and SQIVND (reference sequence).

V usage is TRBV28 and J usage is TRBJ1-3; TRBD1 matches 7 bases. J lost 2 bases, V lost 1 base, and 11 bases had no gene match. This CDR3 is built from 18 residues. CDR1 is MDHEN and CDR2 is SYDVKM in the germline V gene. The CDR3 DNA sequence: TGTGCCAGCAGTTTATTAGGGACAGCCGTGGGGGCTGGAAACACCATATATTTT. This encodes CASSLLGTAVGAGNTIYF.

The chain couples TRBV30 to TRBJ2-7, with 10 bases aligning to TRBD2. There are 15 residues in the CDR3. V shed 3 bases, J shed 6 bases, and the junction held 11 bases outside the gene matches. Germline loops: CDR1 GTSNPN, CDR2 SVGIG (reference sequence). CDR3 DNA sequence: TGTGCCTGGAGACCAAGCGGGAGGGCCACAGGCGAGCAGTACTTC. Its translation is CAWRPSGRATGEQYF.